This T cell receptor (beta chain) was identified during a study of OX40 agonist ivuxolimab in advanced cancers. Trimming at V came to 1 base and at J to 5 bases, leaving 8 bases not matched to a gene. CDR1 is LGHNA, CDR2 YNFKEQ, per germline. This CDR3 region has 17 residues. Sequenced by immunoSEQ multiplex PCR; TCRdb stores in-frame clones only, minus some. The sample comprises approximately 74,000 clones, about 89% of which are singletons, and 5% to 6.5% rests with the top ten. It was autoimmune disease history or systemic immunosuppression that excluded patients. The rearrangement joins TRBV4-2 to TRBJ2-1; 10 bases agree with TRBD2. This TCR came from an adult with an advanced solid tumor such as melanoma, head and neck, liver or kidney cancer. The sequences come from CD4+ or CD8+ T cells sorted from blood, collected in a trial of the OX40 agonist ivuxolimab. CDR3 bases: TGTGCCAGCAGCCAAGGATATACTAGCGGGGAAAACAATGAGCAGTTCTTC. Translating gives CASSQGYTSGENNEQFF.